A selection of T cell receptor beta chains follows, all from one sample in a study of beta chain features in type 1 diabetes. The method was immunoSEQ multiplex PCR; TCRdb's version includes in-frame clones alone and lacks a portion of them. Of roughly 500,000 clones detected, approximately 30% appear once; the ten largest clones hold around 0.065%. Sequencing was done on a sample of naive CD4+ T cells from blood. The receptors stem from a man younger than 30 in good health. The conserved cysteine and the conserved F or W are not part of the CDR3 here. The order of the fields is V gene, CDR3 protein.

v_call: TRBV7-2
cdr3_aa: ASSLVGSRPETQY

v_call: TRBV2
cdr3_aa: ASSEYFEQF

v_call: TRBV5-1
cdr3_aa: ASSLDEGGSYNEQF

v_call: TRBV2
cdr3_aa: ASCEGRGTDTQY

v_call: TRBV5-1
cdr3_aa: ASSLEPSGMYNEQF

v_call: TRBV5-1
cdr3_aa: ASSGSGGTDTQY

v_call: TRBV29-1
cdr3_aa: SATEGTSSYEQY

v_call: TRBV6-4
cdr3_aa: ASSRGTSPEQF

v_call: TRBV30
cdr3_aa: AWMGKNIQY

v_call: TRBV10-3
cdr3_aa: AISGTGTGVSDEQF

v_call: TRBV30
cdr3_aa: AWSPSGDYEQY

v_call: TRBV7-6
cdr3_aa: ATGQGPIYEQY

v_call: TRBV5-1
cdr3_aa: ASSLVRESYNEQF

v_call: TRBV27
cdr3_aa: ASSLTGQIGEQY

v_call: TRBV29-1
cdr3_aa: SVQKGATNEKLF

v_call: TRBV5-1
cdr3_aa: ASSSPEETQY

v_call: TRBV2
cdr3_aa: ASSGANQPQH